The 13 T cell receptor beta chains below come from one sample, sequenced in a study of spatial heterogeneity in lung cancer. Points from the study as a whole: Expanded intratumoral alpha and beta TCR counts tracked tumor mutation counts.

Via MiXCR, TCRdb re-called the 5' RACE reads, giving one row per CDR3 protein. Of a few thousand distinct CDR3 sequences in the sample, around 9.8% were seen once. Described time point: sample taken at primary tumor resection. These TCRs are of unknown antigen specificity. The sample consisted of lung tumor tissue, taken at surgery. The receptors stem from a female donor with early-stage non-small cell lung cancer.

This clonotype is medium-sized within its sample. The gene calls are TRBV6-1 and TRBJ1-2; D unclear. This CDR3 is built from 12 residues. The germline gives CDR1 MNHNS, CDR2 SASEGT. V gave up 5 bases and J gave up 8 bases, with 12 bases separating them. This CDR3 reads CASSRSRGGYTF. DNA of the CDR3: TGTGCCAGCAGTCGCTCCCGCGGGGGCTACACCTTC.

This clonotype occurred a few times. The gene calls are TRBV18 and TRBJ1-1; unclear D gene. CDR1 KGHSH and CDR2 LQKENI come from the germline V gene. The CDR3 covers 16 residues. V shed 2 bases and J shed 5 bases, with 18 bases lying between them. CDR3 amino acids: CASSPLGGSRGTEAFF. The CDR3 nucleotides read TGTGCCAGCTCACCATTAGGAGGTTCCCGCGGGACTGAAGCTTTCTTT. Supplemented by reference TRBV18 and TRBJ1-1, the full variable domain reads NAGVMQNPRHLVRRRGQEARLRCSPMKGHSHVYWYRQLPEEGLKFMVYLQKENIIDESGMPKERFSAEFPKEGPSILRIQQVVRGDSAAYFCASSPLGGSRGTEAFFGQGTRLTVV.

This clonotype has ten or more counts. The chain employs TRBV15 and TRBJ2-3; no clear D. V was shortened by 0 bases and J by 6 bases, with 13 bases between the two germline ends. The CDR3 has 15 residues. Germline V gene sequence: CDR1 LNHNV, CDR2 YYDKDF (reference sequence). The DNA of the CDR3 is TGTGCCACCAGCAGAGAGACGGCCCCGTTGGATACGCAGTATTTT. Its protein is CATSRETAPLDTQYF.

This clonotype came up many times. V gene TRBV20-1 combines with J gene TRBJ2-7, with a tentative D call TRBD2 (7 bases). CDR1 is DFQATT, CDR2 SNEGSKA, per germline (reference sequence). The CDR3 sequence is 14 residues long. V lost 3 bases and J lost 5, with 17 bases in between. The CDR3 DNA reads as TGCAGTGCTAGCGAGGCGGGGGCGCTGGACGAGCAGTACGTC. Residues: CSASEAGALDEQYV.

There are many counts of this clonotype. The V gene is TRBV7-2, the J gene TRBJ2-2; 7 bases are shared with TRBD2. Looked up from germline, CDR1 is SGHTA and CDR2 is FQGNSA. V lost 8 bases and J lost 0; bases outside the gene matches: 6. The CDR3 is made up of 15 amino acids. This CDR3 is CASRGGVANTGELFF. The CDR3 nucleotides are TGTGCCAGCCGCGGGGGAGTCGCGAACACCGGGGAGCTGTTTTTT.

This clonotype was detected only a few times. The chain is built from TRBV20-1 and TRBJ2-1; 7 bases line up with TRBD2. V trimming: 1 base; J trimming: 7 bases; junction bases outside the gene matches: 10. In germline, CDR1 is DFQATT, CDR2 SNEGSKA (reference sequence). The CDR3 spans 15 residues. The CDR3 spells CSARGPGLRMNEQFF. The CDR3 region has the DNA TGCAGTGCTAGAGGGCCGGGACTAAGGATGAATGAGCAGTTCTTC.

Worth noting for this clonotype: A much larger clone is a single base away; this may be a read error. The V and J genes are TRBV28 and TRBJ2-7; D unresolved. The CDR3 runs 14 residues. Looked up from germline, CDR1 is MDHEN and CDR2 is SYDVKM. In DNA form, the CDR3 reads TGTGCCAGCAGCCGTCTCGGGTCCTCCTACGACCAGTACTTC. It encodes CASSRLGSSYDQYF.

Relative to its sample, this clonotype is medium-sized. V is TRBV19 and J is TRBJ1-5; tentatively, D is TRBD1 (6 bases). CDR1 LNHDA and CDR2 SQIVND come from the germline V gene (reference sequence). The V gene lost 4 bases and the J gene lost 0 bases, with 10 bases spanning the gap. The CDR3 consists of 15 residues. Written as DNA, the CDR3 is TGTGCCAGTAGTACGACAGGTAATAGCAATCAGCCCCAGCATTTT. Its protein product is CASSTTGNSNQPQHF.

This chain links TRBV2 with TRBJ1-2; D is possibly TRBD1 (5 bases). The CDR3 extends over 14 amino acids. V shed 6 bases and J shed 2 bases, with 13 bases lying between them. Germline values: CDR1 SNHLY, CDR2 FYNNEI. CDR3 loop: CASRGLTGNYGYTF. CDR3 nucleotide sequence: TGTGCCAGCAGGGGACTAACGGGAAACTATGGCTACACCTTC. The full variable domain, rest sourced from reference TRBV2 and TRBJ1-2, is EPEVTQTPSHQVTQMGQEVILRCVPISNHLYFYWYRQILGQKVEFLVSFYNNEISEKSEIFDDQFSVERPDGSNFTLKIRSTKLEDSAMYFCASRGLTGNYGYTFGSGTRLTVV.

This clonotype is medium-sized (0.01 to 0.1%) within its sample. The chain couples TRBV24-1 to TRBJ2-1; a weak D match, TRBD1 (6 bases). The CDR3 spans 17 residues. Per germline, CDR1 KGHDR and CDR2 SFDVKD. The ends were cut back, 2 bases at V and 3 bases at J, with 16 bases in the middle. For the CDR3, the DNA is TGTGCCACCAGTGATTCGGTACAGGGAACGGTCTACAATGAGCAGTTCTTC. Translation gives CATSDSVQGTVYNEQFF.

A few counts support this clonotype. This chain uses TRBV5-6 with TRBJ1-5, with D possibly TRBD1 on 5 matching bases. The CDR3 runs 14 residues. Trimming took off 1 base at V and 6 bases at J, with 11 bases between the two ends. Germline CDR1 and CDR2: SGHDT and YYEEEE. Here the CDR3 DNA reads TGTGCCAGCAGCTTGCGGCAGGGAGGTCAGCCCCAGCATTTT. Its translation: CASSLRQGGQPQHF.

In this sample, this clonotype turned up a few times. The chain combines TRBV20-1 with TRBJ1-1, with D maybe TRBD1 (5 bases). Trimming removed 7 bases from V and 2 bases from J, with 11 bases in between. Germline V lookup: CDR1 DFQATT, CDR2 SNEGSKA (reference sequence). The CDR3 contains 12 residues. Written as DNA, the CDR3 is TGCAGTGAGAAGAGGGGAAACACTGAAGCTTTCTTT. This gives the protein CSEKRGNTEAFF.

This clonotype has more than one count but fewer than ten. In nucleotides, the CDR3 is TGTGCCAGCAGCGTAGCAGGCAGGGGAGCAGATACGCAGTATTTT. Translated, it gives CASSVAGRGADTQYF. J is TRBJ2-3 and V is TRBV9; the D gene is possibly TRBD1 (6 bases). V lost 0 bases and J lost 4, with 12 bases in between. Germline V gene data show CDR1 as SGDLS and CDR2 as YYNGEE. The CDR3 is 15 amino acids.